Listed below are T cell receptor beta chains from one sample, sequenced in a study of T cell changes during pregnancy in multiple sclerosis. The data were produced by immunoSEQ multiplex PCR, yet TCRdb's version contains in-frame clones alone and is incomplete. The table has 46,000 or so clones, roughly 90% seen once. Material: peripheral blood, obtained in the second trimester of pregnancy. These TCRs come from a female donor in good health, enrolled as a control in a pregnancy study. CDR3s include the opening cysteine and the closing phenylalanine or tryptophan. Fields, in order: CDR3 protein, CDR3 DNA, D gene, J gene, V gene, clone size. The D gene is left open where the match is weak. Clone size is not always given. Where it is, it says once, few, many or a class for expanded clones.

CASSRTTGGYEQYF	TGTGCCAGCAGCAGAACCACAGGGGGCTACGAGCAGTACTTC	TRBD1	TRBJ2-7	TRBV6-5	-
CASREWVTGGMKPQHF	TGTGCCAGTAGGGAATGGGTGACAGGGGGCATGAAGCCCCAGCATTTT	TRBD1	TRBJ1-5	TRBV19	-
CASGLRQGEAFF	TGTGCTAGTGGTTTGAGACAGGGTGAAGCTTTCTTT	TRBD1	TRBJ1-1	TRBV12-5	few
CASSARKGQLADTEAFF	TGCGCCAGCAGCGCTAGAAAAGGACAGCTTGCGGACACTGAAGCTTTCTTT	-	TRBJ1-1	TRBV5-1	once
CAISDREETQYF	TGTGCCATCAGTGACAGGGAAGAGACCCAGTACTTC	-	TRBJ2-5	TRBV10-3	-
CASSLGYSGGNEQFF	TGTGCCAGCAGCTTAGGGTATTCAGGGGGCAATGAGCAGTTCTTC	TRBD1	TRBJ2-1	TRBV11-1	-
CASRPRTSGGAGTDTQYF	TGTGCCAGCAGACCCCGGACTAGCGGGGGGGCCGGGACAGATACGCAGTATTTT	TRBD2	TRBJ2-3	TRBV28	-
CASSGLAGGEQFF	TGTGCCAGCAGTGGACTAGCGGGAGGTGAGCAGTTCTTC	TRBD2	TRBJ2-1	TRBV25-1	once
CASRSTSGSSDTQYF	TGTGCCAGCAGGTCAACTAGCGGGAGCTCAGATACGCAGTATTTT	TRBD2	TRBJ2-3	TRBV2	-
CASSESQGAFGAEAFF	TGCGCCAGCAGTGAGTCACAGGGGGCCTTTGGCGCTGAAGCTTTCTTT	TRBD1	TRBJ1-1	TRBV10-1	-
CAISESRLLAGGTQETQYF	TGTGCCATCAGTGAGTCTCGTTTACTAGCGGGGGGCACCCAAGAGACCCAGTACTTC	TRBD2	TRBJ2-5	TRBV10-3	-
CASSLTGTSNYGYTF	TGTGCCAGCAGCCTCACCGGGACTTCCAACTATGGCTACACCTTC	-	TRBJ1-2	TRBV9	-
CASSRSGEQGYTF	TGTGCCAGCTCACGATCAGGGGAGCAGGGCTACACCTTC	-	TRBJ1-2	TRBV18	-
CASSEGERRTEAFF	TGTGCCAGCAGTGAAGGCGAACGTCGCACTGAAGCTTTCTTT	-	TRBJ1-1	TRBV6-1	-
CASFGGGGNGNTIYF	TGTGCCAGTTTCGGTGGGGGAGGTAACGGAAACACCATATATTTT	-	TRBJ1-3	TRBV27	-
CASSLVAGVPYNEQFF	TGCGCCAGCAGCTTGGTAGCGGGAGTCCCCTACAATGAGCAGTTCTTC	TRBD2	TRBJ2-1	TRBV5-1	-
CASSKDGTSNDEQFF	TGTGCCAGCAGTAAGGACGGGACTAGCAATGATGAGCAGTTCTTC	TRBD2	TRBJ2-1	TRBV2	-
CASSVAPGAREAFF	TGTGCCAGCAGCGTAGCTCCAGGGGCCCGAGAAGCTTTCTTT	-	TRBJ1-1	TRBV9	few
CASRSAGGSSSNEQFF	TGTGCCAGCAGAAGCGCAGGGGGTTCTTCTTCAAATGAGCAGTTCTTC	TRBD1	TRBJ2-1	TRBV6-6	-
CASSYNRGYQETQYF	TGTGCCAGCAGTTATAACCGGGGTTATCAAGAGACCCAGTACTTC	-	TRBJ2-5	TRBV6-5	-
CASRRDRTGNTEAFF	TGCGCCAGCAGACGGGACAGGACGGGGAACACTGAAGCTTTCTTT	TRBD1	TRBJ1-1	TRBV4-3	-
CAWNRDNEQFF	TGTGCCTGGAACCGAGACAATGAGCAGTTCTTC	-	TRBJ2-1	TRBV30	-
CASSLDRDTRAF	TGTGCCAGCAGTCTGGACAGGGATACACGGGCCTTC	TRBD1	TRBJ1-2	TRBV5-4	-
CASSSPGSPSYEQYF	TGTGCCAGCAGTAGTCCAGGGTCCCCCTCCTACGAGCAGTACTTC	-	TRBJ2-7	TRBV27	-
CASSRGHYEQYF	TGTGCCAGCAGCCGGGGACACTACGAGCAGTACTTC	-	TRBJ2-7	TRBV7-9	once
CAWAGLAGAKDTQYF	TGTGCCTGGGCGGGACTAGCGGGAGCTAAAGATACGCAGTATTTT	TRBD2	TRBJ2-3	TRBV30	-
CASSPSGDGEYEQYF	TGTGCCAGCAGCCCCAGCGGGGATGGGGAGTACGAGCAGTACTTC	TRBD2	TRBJ2-7	TRBV9	-
CASSYLTGSNSPLHF	TGTGCCAGCAGCTATTTGACAGGGAGTAATTCACCCCTCCACTTT	TRBD1	TRBJ1-6	TRBV11-3	-
CASSPSTGVYGYTF	TGTGCCAGCAGCCCATCGACAGGGGTCTATGGCTACACCTTC	TRBD1	TRBJ1-2	TRBV14	-
CAIQTGGTGELFF	TGTGCCATTCAGACGGGGGGCACCGGGGAGCTGTTTTTT	TRBD2	TRBJ2-2	TRBV19	-
CASSSTMGQNTGELFF	TGTGCCAGCAGTTCTACGATGGGACAGAACACCGGGGAGCTGTTTTTT	-	TRBJ2-2	TRBV6-5	-
CASGTTGAGNTIYF	TGTGCCAGTGGGACGACAGGGGCTGGAAACACCATATATTTT	TRBD1	TRBJ1-3	TRBV19	-
CASSYRRETYEQYF	TGTGCCAGCAGTTACAGGCGGGAAACCTACGAGCAGTACTTC	-	TRBJ2-7	TRBV6-5	-
CASSSPSSDRSAEKLFF	TGTGCCAGCAGCTCCCCTTCCTCCGACAGGAGCGCTGAAAAACTGTTTTTT	-	TRBJ1-4	TRBV5-4	-
CASSRIGGGGYTF	TGTGCCAGTAGTAGAATTGGGGGGGGCGGCTACACCTTC	-	TRBJ1-2	TRBV19	-
CAISPPRTSGGATDTQYF	TGTGCCATCAGCCCACCACGGACTAGCGGGGGGGCCACAGATACGCAGTATTTT	TRBD2	TRBJ2-3	TRBV10-3	-
CAWIGSRHNSGSYEQYF	TGTGCCTGGATTGGGTCACGACACAACTCAGGGTCCTACGAGCAGTACTTC	-	TRBJ2-7	TRBV30	once
CASSGDRDRGTDTQYF	TGTGCCAGCAGTGGTGACAGGGATCGGGGCACAGATACGCAGTATTTT	TRBD1	TRBJ2-3	TRBV2	once
CASSLKENSPLHF	TGTGCTAGCAGCTTAAAGGAGAATTCACCCCTCCACTTT	-	TRBJ1-6	TRBV7-7	once
CSVEVRLAGALLTDTQYF	TGCAGCGTTGAAGTCCGACTAGCGGGAGCCCTACTCACAGATACGCAGTATTTT	TRBD2	TRBJ2-3	TRBV29-1	-
CASSLGEAETQYF	TGTGCCAGCAGCCTAGGAGAAGCAGAGACCCAGTACTTC	-	TRBJ2-5	TRBV7-2	-
CASSPHQGADQPQHF	TGTGCCAGCTCACCACACCAGGGGGCTGATCAGCCCCAGCATTTT	TRBD1	TRBJ1-5	TRBV18	-
CASSSGTLAFNEQFF	TGTGCCAGCAGCTCAGGGACATTGGCGTTCAATGAGCAGTTCTTC	-	TRBJ2-1	TRBV5-8	-
CAWTAGTANTEAFF	TGTGCCTGGACCGCGGGGACAGCAAACACTGAAGCTTTCTTT	TRBD1	TRBJ1-1	TRBV30	-
CASSPEGVSSYEQYF	TGTGCCAGCAGCCCCGAGGGGGTGAGCTCCTACGAGCAGTACTTC	-	TRBJ2-7	TRBV5-4	-
CASSPRTGDGYTF	TGTGCCAGCTCACCACGGACAGGGGACGGCTACACCTTC	TRBD1	TRBJ1-2	TRBV18	-
CASSLGQGSGYTF	TGTGCCAGCAGCTTAGGGCAGGGGAGTGGCTACACCTTC	-	TRBJ1-2	TRBV11-2	-
CASSRSAGLLNQPQHF	TGTGCCAGTAGTAGGTCGGCGGGGCTTTTAAATCAGCCCCAGCATTTT	-	TRBJ1-5	TRBV19	once
CASNTRGQGYYGYTF	TGTGCCAGCAACACCCGAGGACAGGGGTATTATGGCTACACCTTC	TRBD1	TRBJ1-2	TRBV6-5	once
CASSRTRGVTEAFF	TGTGCCAGCAGCAGAACCAGGGGGGTCACTGAAGCTTTCTTT	TRBD1	TRBJ1-1	TRBV5-8	-
CASGQNRASYYGYTF	TGTGCTAGTGGTCAAAACAGGGCGTCTTACTATGGCTACACCTTC	-	TRBJ1-2	TRBV12-5	once
CASSDGDKVSSGYTF	TGTGCCAGCAGTGACGGGGACAAGGTCTCTTCGGGCTACACCTTC	-	TRBJ1-2	TRBV6-4	-
CASSDLDRGRGYTF	TGTGCCAGCAGTGACTTAGACAGGGGTCGCGGCTACACCTTC	TRBD1	TRBJ1-2	TRBV6-4	-
CASSLDRDRGLLEQYF	TGTGCCAGCAGCTTAGATCGGGACAGGGGACTTCTCGAGCAGTACTTC	TRBD1	TRBJ2-7	TRBV11-2	few
CAWSHGTADYGYTF	TGTGCCTGGAGCCACGGGACAGCCGATTATGGCTACACCTTC	TRBD1	TRBJ1-2	TRBV30	-